The next 22 T cell receptor beta chains were all read from a single sample in a study of T cells in Graves' hyperthyroidism and ophthalmopathy. The investigators amplified TCR beta CDR3 regions from RNA transcripts. HTBI primers were employed in a first-round RT-PCR of the TCR CDR3. MiXCR, applied by TCRdb to the multiplex PCR reads, yields one record per CDR3 protein. Of about 350,000 distinct CDR3 sequences listed, about 20% are singletons. Sequencing used blood. These receptors were obtained from a young woman with Graves' hyperthyroidism.

V is TRBV11-3 and J is TRBJ2-5; a possible D gene is TRBD1 (5 bases). Trimming pared 1 base from V and 0 bases from J, leaving 9 bases between. Germline V gene lookup returns CDR1 SGHNT and CDR2 YENEEA. The CDR3 is 15 amino acids. Here the CDR3 reads CASSLGRVYQETQYF. The CDR3 DNA sequence: TGTGCCAGCAGCTTAGGCAGGGTGTACCAAGAGACCCAGTACTTC.

The chain links TRBV10-3 to TRBJ1-1, with D perhaps TRBD1 (5 bases). The CDR3 consists of 17 residues. Germline CDR1 and CDR2: ENHRY and SYGVKD. Trimming removed 6 bases at V and 4 bases at J, with 24 bases between. The DNA of the CDR3 is TGTGCCATCAGGGGCGGGGGGGGTGGAAGTTCAAGCACTGAAGCTTTCTTT. Encoded protein: CAIRGGGGGSSSTEAFF.

This clonotype was seen many times. V gene TRBV27 combines with J gene TRBJ2-7; the match to TRBD1 covers 9 bases. The CDR3 extends over 14 amino acids. Germline assignment: CDR1 MNHEY and CDR2 SMNVEV (reference sequence). After removal of 5 bases from V and 5 bases from J, the junction contained 7 bases not matched to a gene. CDR3 residues: CASSRGDRVNEQYF. As DNA, the CDR3 is TGTGCCAGCAGTCGTGGGGACAGGGTCAACGAGCAGTACTTC.

The V gene is TRBV6-5, the J gene TRBJ2-2; 8 positions match TRBD1. From germline, CDR1 is MNHEY and CDR2 SVGAGI. Trimming removed 0 bases from V and 6 bases from J; junction bases left unmatched: 6. This CDR3 has 16 residues. The CDR3, as DNA: TGTGCCAGCAGTTACTCGGGGACAGGCAACGCCGGGGAGCTGTTTTTT. It encodes CASSYSGTGNAGELFF.

This clonotype has at least ten counts. The chain uses TRBV19 and TRBJ2-2, with D perhaps TRBD1 or TRBD2 (6 bases each). Germline-derived CDR1 and CDR2 are LNHDA and SQIVND (reference sequence). The CDR3 is 15 amino acids. V was clipped by 5 bases and J by 3 bases, with 13 bases between them. The CDR3 reads CASSALGGHTGELFF. CDR3 nucleotides: TGTGCCAGTAGTGCGCTAGGGGGGCACACCGGGGAGCTGTTTTTT.

This clonotype was observed at least ten times. A much larger clonotype is one base distant, so this may be a read error. The chain uses TRBV6-5 and TRBJ2-7; possible D gene TRBD1, 6 bases. Between the trimmed V and J ends, which lost 4 bases and 0 bases, there was a span of 13 bases. CDR3 length equals 15 residues. Germline-derived CDR1 and CDR2 are MNHEY and SVGAGI. The CDR3 loop is CASSSGQLHSYEQYF. CDR3 DNA sequence: TGTGCCAGCAGTTCTGGACAGTTACACTCCTACGAGCAGTACTTC.

To note about this clonotype: Possible read error: a much larger clone is one base away. DNA of the CDR3: TGCATCGTTGTGACGGTTCCTGGCTATGGCTACACCTTC. Translated: CIVVTVPGYGYTF. The rearrangement uses TRBV29-1 and TRBJ1-2; D uncertain. The CDR3 covers 13 residues. The germline V gene encodes CDR1 SQVTM and CDR2 ANQGSEA.

This clonotype showed up many times. The CDR3 spells CASSATGGSVAFF. The CDR3 DNA is TGTGCCAGCAGTGCGACAGGGGGCTCTGTGGCTTTCTTT. The rearrangement links TRBV12-3 or TRBV12-4 to TRBJ1-1, with 10 bases fitting TRBD1. This CDR3 comprises 13 residues. V dropped 5 bases and J dropped 11; count of bases not matched to a gene: 8.

The table lists this clonotype with many counts. The rearrangement joins TRBV4-1 to TRBJ2-5, with 10 positions matching TRBD2. CDR3 size: 15 residues. Germline values: CDR1 MGHRA, CDR2 YSYEKL. The V gene end was trimmed by 1 base and the J gene end by 5 bases; junction bases not matched to a gene: 4. The CDR3 nucleotides read TGCGCCAGCAGCCAAGCGGGGACTAGCGATGAGACCCAGTACTTC. This translates into CASSQAGTSDETQYF.

This clonotype was counted ten times or more. The J gene is TRBJ2-7, the V gene TRBV20-1, with D maybe TRBD1 (5 bases). Deletions cut 5 bases from V and 4 bases from J, with 15 bases between. Germline-derived CDR1 and CDR2 are DFQATT and SNEGSKA (reference sequence). The CDR3 covers 13 residues. Here the CDR3 DNA reads TGCAGTGCTTTGGACAACCTGGGGTACGAGCAGTACTTC. This translates into CSALDNLGYEQYF.

This clonotype was recorded many times. This chain connects TRBV19 to TRBJ1-5; D call uncertain. The CDR3 totals 16 residues. V lost 7 bases, J lost 5 bases, and 21 bases lay in between. Germline V gene data show CDR1 as LNHDA and CDR2 as SQIVND (reference sequence). Here the CDR3 reads CASTVATGPWDQPQHF. The CDR3 nucleotides read TGTGCCAGTACCGTGGCAACCGGGCCTTGGGATCAGCCCCAGCATTTT. The full variable domain, its missing parts supplied by reference TRBV19 and TRBJ1-5, is DGGITQSPKYLFRKEGQNVTLSCEQNLNHDAMYWYRQDPGQGLRLIYYSQIVNDFQKGDIAEGYSVSREKKESFPLTVTSAQKNPTAFYLCASTVATGPWDQPQHFGDGTRLSIL.

This clonotype came up many times. V is TRBV20-1 and J is TRBJ1-2; 9 bases fit TRBD1. Trimming removed 4 bases from V and 5 bases from J; junction bases left unmatched: 8. This CDR3 spans 14 amino acids. The germline V gene has CDR1 DFQATT and CDR2 SNEGSKA (reference sequence). The CDR3 region is CSATRDRALYGYTF. As DNA, the CDR3 is TGCAGTGCTACTAGGGACAGGGCGTTATATGGCTACACCTTC.

This clonotype was detected many times. This chain connects TRBV20-1 to TRBJ1-5; D ambiguous. V was clipped by 2 bases and J by 0 bases, with 17 bases between them. CDR1 and CDR2 (germline): DFQATT, SNEGSKA (reference sequence). The CDR3 sequence is 17 residues long. CDR3 residues: CSARLSGIRYSNQPQHF. CDR3 sequence (DNA): TGCAGTGCTAGACTCTCGGGCATCCGTTATAGCAATCAGCCCCAGCATTTT.

The V gene is TRBV6-2 or TRBV6-3, the J gene TRBJ1-1; D remains ambiguous. Germline-derived CDR1 and CDR2 are MNHEY and SVGEGT. V lost 7 bases and J lost 0, with 18 bases in between. The length of the CDR3 is 16 residues. The CDR3 sequence is CASTLGPWGMNTEAFF. The CDR3 coding sequence is TGTGCCAGCACTTTGGGTCCCTGGGGTATGAACACTGAAGCTTTCTTT.

The rearrangement links TRBV7-8 to TRBJ1-1; weak D call: TRBD1 (5 bases). Germline V gene lookup returns CDR1 SGHVS and CDR2 FQNEAQ. Trimming removed 1 base at V and 0 bases at J, with 18 bases between. This CDR3 has 18 residues. CDR3 DNA sequence: TGTGCCAGCAGCTTAGTTTTTTTACAGGTCAGCATGAACACTGAAGCTTTCTTT. Its protein is CASSLVFLQVSMNTEAFF.

This clonotype was counted many times. The chain has TRBV15 and TRBJ2-6; D might be TRBD2 (6 bases). This CDR3 is built from 17 residues. Trimming removed 7 bases at V and 0 bases at J, with 16 bases between. Germline V gene sequence: CDR1 LNHNV, CDR2 YYDKDF (reference sequence). This CDR3 is CATTRGGTPSGANVLTF. CDR3 nucleotides: TGTGCCACCACCCGGGGAGGAACACCCTCTGGGGCCAACGTCCTGACTTTC.

This clonotype was seen at least ten times. DNA of the CDR3: TGCGCCAGCAGCTTCCCGGCCGACAGTTTTACCCAGTACTTC. Translation: CASSFPADSFTQYF. The gene calls are TRBV5-1 and TRBJ2-5, with D perhaps matching TRBD1 (5 bases). V lost 2 bases and J 8 bases, leaving 16 bases between the germline ends. Germline assignment: CDR1 SGHRS and CDR2 YFSETQ. The CDR3 is 14 residues long.

To note about this clonotype: A much larger clone lies one base from this, so it may be a read error. The chain couples TRBV10-3 to TRBJ2-7; 9 bases align to TRBD1. This CDR3 spans 15 amino acids. CDR1 and CDR2 from the germline V gene are ENHRY and SYGVKD. CDR3 loop: CAISDNRDRAHELYF. The CDR3 DNA follows: TGTGCCATCAGCGATAACCGGGACAGGGCCCACGAGCTGTACTTC.

In this sample, this clonotype turned up many times. This chain joins TRBV7-9 and TRBJ1-5; the D is unclear. Per the germline V gene, CDR1 is SEHNR and CDR2 is FQNEAQ (reference sequence). The CDR3 extends over 13 amino acids. The ends were cut back, 3 bases at V and 6 bases at J, with 9 bases in the middle. The CDR3 region has the DNA TGTGCCAGCAGCTTCCAAGGGTCTCAGCCCCAGCATTTT. Amino acid sequence: CASSFQGSQPQHF.

This clonotype was seen at least ten times. This chain connects TRBV24-1 to TRBJ2-2; TRBD1 matches at 9 bases. Trimming at V came to 7 bases and at J to 1 base, leaving 6 bases not matched to a gene. Germline assignment: CDR1 KGHDR and CDR2 SFDVKD. This CDR3 has 16 residues. The CDR3 spells CATRGDRAENTGELFF. The CDR3, as DNA: TGTGCCACCAGGGGGGACAGGGCCGAGAACACCGGGGAGCTGTTTTTT.

The chain carries TRBV6-1 and TRBJ1-2, with a tentative D call TRBD1 (5 bases). From germline, CDR1 is MNHNS and CDR2 SASEGT. The CDR3 covers 14 residues. V gave up 4 bases and J gave up 6 bases, with 15 bases separating them. The CDR3 nucleotides are TGTGCCAGCAGTGCAACCACAGGCAGTCATGGCTACACCTTC. Amino acid sequence: CASSATTGSHGYTF.

This clonotype was counted many times. Here the CDR3 reads CAWSPGWTEAFF. CDR3 DNA sequence: TGTGCCTGGAGTCCGGGATGGACTGAAGCTTTCTTT. The rearrangement joins TRBV30 to TRBJ1-1; unclear D gene. The CDR3 loop spans 12 amino acids. V lost 2 bases, J lost 5 bases, and 9 bases lay in between. The germline V gene encodes CDR1 GTSNPN and CDR2 SVGIG (reference sequence).